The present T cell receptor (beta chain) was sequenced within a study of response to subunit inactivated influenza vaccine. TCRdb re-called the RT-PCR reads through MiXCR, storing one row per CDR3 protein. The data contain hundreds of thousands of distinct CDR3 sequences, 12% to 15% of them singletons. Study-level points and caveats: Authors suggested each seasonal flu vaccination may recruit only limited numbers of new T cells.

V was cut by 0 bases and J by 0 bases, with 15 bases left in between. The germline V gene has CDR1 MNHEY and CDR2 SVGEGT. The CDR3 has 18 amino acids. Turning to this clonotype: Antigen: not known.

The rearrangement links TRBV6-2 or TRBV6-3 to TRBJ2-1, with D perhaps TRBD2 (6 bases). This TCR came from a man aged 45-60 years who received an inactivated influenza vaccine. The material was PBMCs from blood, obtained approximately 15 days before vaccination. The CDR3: CASSYSIVAGSSYNEQFF. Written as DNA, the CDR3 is TGTGCCAGCAGTTACTCGATCGTTGCGGGGAGCTCCTACAATGAGCAGTTCTTC.